This T cell receptor beta chain was identified during a study of CD8+ T cells in alopecia areata. Whole-study results and caveats: Possibly as an HLA-related effect, TCR sharing across patients appeared less clear than in mice. Scalp lesions, especially in alopecia totalis/universalis, had higher clonality than normal scalp.

From PBMCs, CD4+ and CD8+ T cells were sorted. TCR sequencing used cDNA made by reverse transcription of extracted RNA. TCRdb's table, derived via immunoSEQ multiplex PCR, lists solely in-frame clones and lacks some. This sample has 30,000 to 40,000 clones, with over 65% found just once. For this clone: The antigen is unknown.

V was clipped by 5 bases and J by 8 bases; unmatched bases: 12. There are 16 residues in the CDR3. CDR1 is MGHRA and CDR2 is YSYEKL in the germline V gene. This TCR was sampled from a human donor with alopecia areata. Sequenced sample: NKG2D-low CD8+ T cells sorted from blood. V is TRBV4-1 and J is TRBJ2-1; TRBD1 aligns across 10 bases. The CDR3 here is CASSYTSGTGAYEQFF. CDR3 sequence (DNA): TGCGCCAGCAGCTATACTTCCGGGACAGGGGCTTATGAGCAGTTCTTC.